These 17 T cell receptor beta chains share one sample of origin, sequenced in a study of OX40 agonist ivuxolimab in advanced cancers. The method was immunoSEQ multiplex PCR; TCRdb's version includes in-frame clones alone and lacks a portion of them. The profile shows tens of thousands of clones, around nine tenths of them singletons. The sequenced sample was CD4+ or CD8+ T cells sorted from blood, obtained in a trial of the OX40 agonist ivuxolimab. Receptor source: an adult with an advanced solid tumor such as melanoma, head and neck, liver or kidney cancer.

The rearrangement links TRBV6-6 to TRBJ2-7; 7 bases agree with TRBD1. The germline CDR1 and CDR2 sequences are MNHNY and SVGAGI (reference sequence). The length of the CDR3 is 15 residues. V was pared by 4 bases and J by 2 bases, with 8 bases of the junction left unmatched. CDR3 nucleotides: TGTGCCAGCAGTTTCAGACAGGGTGGGACCTACGAGCAGTACTTC. Its translation is CASSFRQGGTYEQYF.

The chain uses TRBV11-2 and TRBJ2-7; a weak D match, TRBD1 (5 bases). CDR3 size: 15 residues. CDR1 SGHAT and CDR2 FQNNGV come from the germline V gene. Trimming took off 1 base at V and 0 bases at J, with 10 bases between the two ends. CDR3 region: CASSLVAQGSYEQYF. CDR3 nucleotides: TGTGCCAGCAGCTTAGTGGCGCAGGGCTCCTACGAGCAGTACTTC. Full variable domain (remainder filled in from reference TRBV11-2 and TRBJ2-7): EAGVAQSPRYKIIEKRQSVAFWCNPISGHATLYWYQQILGQGPKLLIQFQNNGVVDDSQLPKDRFSAERLKGVDSTLKIQPAKLEDSAVYLCASSLVAQGSYEQYFGPGTRLTVT.

CDR3 DNA: TGCAGCTCCCGACAGGGGGCCGGTGGCTACACCTTC. As protein: CSSRQGAGGYTF. The chain links TRBV29-1 to TRBJ1-2, with 10 bases aligning to TRBD1. There are 12 residues in the CDR3. Trimming took 8 bases from V and 7 from J; bases not matched to a gene: 7. CDR1 and CDR2 from the germline V gene are SQVTM and ANQGSEA. Full variable domain (missing parts from reference TRBV29-1 and TRBJ1-2): SAVISQKPSRDICQRGTSLTIQCQVDSQVTMMFWYRQQPGQSLTLIATANQGSEATYESGFVIDKFPISRPNLTFSTLTVSNMSPEDSSIYLCSSRQGAGGYTFGSGTRLTVV.

This chain uses TRBV4-3 with TRBJ1-2, with D perhaps TRBD1 (5 bases). V dropped 1 base and J dropped 2 bases, with 11 bases sitting between them. The CDR3 is 15 residues long. Germline assignment: CDR1 LGHNA and CDR2 YSLEER. The CDR3 DNA reads TGCGCCAGCAGCCAAGGTGCAGGGTGGAACTATGGCTACACCTTC. Its protein product is CASSQGAGWNYGYTF.

This chain joins TRBV7-2 and TRBJ2-5; the D gene is possibly TRBD1 (6 bases). The V and J ends lost 5 bases and 3 bases respectively, with 19 bases between them. CDR3 length: 16 amino acids. Germline lookup yields CDR1 SGHTA and CDR2 FQGNSA. CDR3 nucleotides: TGTGCCAGCAGCCCCGGACAGACAATGGAAGAAGAGACCCAGTACTTC. Its translation is CASSPGQTMEEETQYF.

A word on this clone: Its ends do not fully match the called genes, so a read error is possible. This sequence joins TRBV7-2 and TRBJ1-2; no definite D call. CDR1 and CDR2 from the germline V gene are SGHTA and FQGNSA. The CDR3 covers 14 residues. The CDR3 here is CVSSPMGGNYGYTF. Here the CDR3 DNA reads TGTGTCAGCAGCCCAATGGGCGGCAACTATGGCTACACCTTC.

The J gene is TRBJ2-1, the V gene TRBV6-4; 9 bases are a match to TRBD2. The CDR3 contains 15 residues. CDR1 and CDR2 from the germline V gene are MRHNA and SNTAGT. Trimming took 6 bases from V and 5 from J; bases not matched to a gene: 8. CDR3 DNA sequence: TGTGCCAGCAGAGCGCAGGGACTAGCAGACAATGAGCAGTTCTTC. This sequence encodes CASRAQGLADNEQFF.

The rearrangement uses TRBV5-1 and TRBJ2-5, with D perhaps TRBD1 or TRBD2 (5 bases each). V lost 4 bases and J lost 4, with 17 bases in between. The CDR3 spans 15 residues. CDR1 and CDR2 (germline): SGHRS, YFSETQ. CDR3 DNA sequence: TGCGCCAGCAGCGGAAGCCGGGGCCCGAGAGAGACCCAGTACTTC. This sequence encodes CASSGSRGPRETQYF. The complete variable domain, with remaining parts taken from reference TRBV5-1 and TRBJ2-5, reads KAGVTQTPRYLIKTRGQQVTLSCSPISGHRSVSWYQQTPGQGLQFLFEYFSETQRNKGNFPGRFSGRQFSNSRSEMNVSTLELGDSALYLCASSGSRGPRETQYFGPGTRLLVL.

The V and J genes are TRBV4-1 and TRBJ2-7, with D possibly being TRBD1 (6 bases). CDR3 length: 15 residues. The V gene lost 4 bases and the J gene lost 4 bases, with 17 bases spanning the gap. Germline V lookup: CDR1 MGHRA, CDR2 YSYEKL. The CDR3 bases are TGCGCCAGCAGCCGCGCTGTGGTGGGGGCGTACGAGCAGTACTTC. It is translated as CASSRAVVGAYEQYF.

CDR3 amino acids: CASSLDPTQIQYF. The CDR3 DNA reads TGTGCCAGCAGCTTAGATCCGACGCAGATTCAGTACTTC. The chain joins TRBV11-2 to TRBJ2-4; D gene uncertain. Germline V gene sequence: CDR1 SGHAT, CDR2 FQNNGV. CDR3 length equals 13 residues. Deletions cut 0 bases from V and 10 bases from J, with 10 bases between. The variable domain in full, with the rest retrieved from reference TRBV11-2 and TRBJ2-4, is EAGVAQSPRYKIIEKRQSVAFWCNPISGHATLYWYQQILGQGPKLLIQFQNNGVVDDSQLPKDRFSAERLKGVDSTLKIQPAKLEDSAVYLCASSLDPTQIQYFGAGTRLSVL.

This chain joins TRBV11-3 and TRBJ2-7; D gene ambiguous. The CDR3 is 14 amino acids. The germline V gene has CDR1 SGHNT and CDR2 YENEEA. Deletions cut 4 bases from V and 0 bases from J, with 10 bases between. CDR3 amino acids: CASSSTTHSYEQYF. The CDR3 region has the DNA TGTGCCAGCAGCTCCACGACGCACTCCTACGAGCAGTACTTC.

The chain carries TRBV6-6 and TRBJ2-7; tentative D call: TRBD2 (6 bases). The CDR3 is 16 residues long. V was clipped by 5 bases and J by 3 bases, with 20 bases between them. Germline V gene lookup returns CDR1 MNHNY and CDR2 SVGAGI (reference sequence). The CDR3 DNA reads TGTGCCAGCAGTACGGGCCCAGGGACTGGGGACTACGAGCAGTACTTC. Protein product: CASSTGPGTGDYEQYF.

CDR3 amino acids: CASSPLARLSNQPQHF. DNA of the CDR3: TGTGCCAGCAGTCCCCTCGCACGCCTTAGCAATCAGCCCCAGCATTTT. This chain joins TRBV28 and TRBJ1-5; D call uncertain. The length of the CDR3 is 16 residues. Between the trimmed V and J ends, which lost 5 bases and 0 bases, there was a span of 14 bases. Germline V lookup: CDR1 MDHEN, CDR2 SYDVKM.

The chain uses TRBV6-6 and TRBJ1-6; D remains ambiguous. The V gene's germline CDR1 is MNHNY and CDR2 SVGAGI (reference sequence). The CDR3 contains 13 residues. V was cut by 4 bases and J by 5 bases, with 6 bases left in between. The CDR3: CASSLTDNSPLHF. The CDR3 coding sequence is TGTGCCAGCAGTTTGACGGATAATTCACCCCTCCACTTT.

The chain has TRBV15 and TRBJ1-5; D remains unclear. This CDR3 comprises 18 residues. CDR1 is LNHNV, CDR2 YYDKDF, per germline (reference sequence). Deletions cut 5 bases from V and 0 bases from J, with 20 bases between. The CDR3 nucleotides are TGTGCCACCAGCGGAGGCTACGAGGGCCAGTATAGCAATCAGCCCCAGCATTTT. Translated: CATSGGYEGQYSNQPQHF.

The chain uses TRBV19 and TRBJ2-4; the D call may be TRBD1 or TRBD2 (5 bases each). V dropped 9 bases and J dropped 1 base, with 13 bases sitting between them. Germline CDR1 LNHDA, CDR2 SQIVND (reference sequence). CDR3 length: 14 amino acids. The CDR3 spells CASTGTRAKNIQYF. DNA for the CDR3: TGTGCCAGCACCGGGACGCGGGCCAAAAACATTCAGTACTTC.

The chain joins TRBV29-1 to TRBJ1-5, with a possible D match to TRBD1 (5 bases). The CDR3 is made up of 14 amino acids. V lost 6 bases and J lost 5, with 17 bases in between. Germline CDR1 is SQVTM and CDR2 is ANQGSEA. The DNA for the CDR3 is TGCAGCGTGAGGGACGCCCGGAAGGATCAGCCCCAGCATTTT. This sequence encodes CSVRDARKDQPQHF.